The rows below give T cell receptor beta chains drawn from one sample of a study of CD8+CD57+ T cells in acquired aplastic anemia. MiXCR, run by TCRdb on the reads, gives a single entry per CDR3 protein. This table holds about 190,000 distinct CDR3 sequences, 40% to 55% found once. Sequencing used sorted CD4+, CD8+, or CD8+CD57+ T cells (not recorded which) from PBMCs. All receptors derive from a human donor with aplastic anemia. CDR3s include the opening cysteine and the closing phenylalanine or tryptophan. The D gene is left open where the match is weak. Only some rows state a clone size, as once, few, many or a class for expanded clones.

CASRRTETYEQYF | TGTGCCAGCAGGCGGACAGAGACCTACGAGCAGTACTTC | TRBV12-3/TRBV12-4 | few | TRBJ2-7 | .
CASSLVEMIARQPQHF | TGTGCCAGCAGCTTAGTGGAAATGATCGCCCGCCAGCCCCAGCATTTT | TRBV7-6 | . | TRBJ1-5 | .
CSASPGTSGSYF | TGCAGTGCTAGTCCCGGGACTAGCGGGTCATACTTC | TRBV20-1 | . | TRBJ2-7 | TRBD2
CASSPVAGAPYNEQFF | TGCGCCAGCAGCCCCGTCGCGGGAGCCCCTTACAATGAGCAGTTCTTC | TRBV5-1 | . | TRBJ2-1 | TRBD2
CATSRGVGTDTQYF | TGTGCCACCAGCAGAGGGGTCGGGACAGATACGCAGTATTTT | TRBV15 | few | TRBJ2-3 | .
CAMRLAGVDEQFF | TGTGCCATGAGACTAGCGGGAGTAGATGAGCAGTTCTTC | TRBV24-1 | once | TRBJ2-1 | TRBD2
CATSDSGTGIHEQYF | TGTGCCACCAGTGACTCCGGGACAGGGATCCACGAGCAGTACTTC | TRBV24-1 | . | TRBJ2-7 | TRBD1
CAPVPRQGNQPQHF | TGTGCCCCAGTCCCCCGACAGGGCAATCAGCCCCAGCATTTT | TRBV19 | . | TRBJ1-5 | .
CASSLTDRTSSYEQYF | TGTGCCAGCAGCCTTACCGACAGGACGAGCTCCTACGAGCAGTACTTC | TRBV5-5 | . | TRBJ2-7 | .
CASSLVAGYEQYF | TGTGCCAGCAGCTTAGTAGCGGGGTACGAGCAGTACTTC | TRBV7-9 | few | TRBJ2-7 | TRBD2
CSVDWPPSTDTQYF | TGCAGCGTTGATTGGCCGCCTAGCACAGATACGCAGTATTTT | TRBV29-1 | . | TRBJ2-3 | .
CASSPRGTVYEQYF | TGTGCCAGCAGCCCCAGGGGTACGGTCTACGAGCAGTACTTC | TRBV7-9 | . | TRBJ2-7 | .
CAGSLSGMPYEQYF | TGCGCCGGCAGCTTGTCTGGGATGCCCTACGAGCAGTACTTC | TRBV5-1 | . | TRBJ2-7 | .
CASLSETPPYEQYF | TGTGCCAGCCTTTCGGAGACTCCGCCCTACGAGCAGTACTTC | TRBV28 | few | TRBJ2-7 | .
CAGQGAGGLTEAFF | TGTGCCGGCCAGGGGGCAGGGGGCTTAACTGAAGCTTTCTTT | TRBV19 | once | TRBJ1-1 | TRBD1
CAISESRGGADGELFF | TGTGCCATCAGTGAAAGTCGCGGGGGGGCCGACGGGGAGCTGTTTTTT | TRBV10-3 | many | TRBJ2-2 | TRBD2
CSVVRGPPEQFF | TGCAGCGTTGTACGGGGGCCACCCGAGCAGTTCTTC | TRBV29-1 | . | TRBJ2-1 | .
CASSPTSPSLYYEQYF | TGTGCCAGCAGCCCTACTTCCCCTAGCCTCTACTACGAGCAGTACTTC | TRBV6-1 | . | TRBJ2-7 | .
CASSLQQETQYF | TGCGCCAGCAGCTTGCAACAAGAGACCCAGTACTTC | TRBV7-2 | many | TRBJ2-5 | .
CASSLVASGGELFF | TGTGCCAGCAGCTTGGTCGCCTCCGGCGGGGAGCTGTTTTTT | TRBV5-4 | . | TRBJ2-2 | .
CATAGGSLADTQYF | TGTGCCACCGCGGGGGGGAGCTTGGCAGATACGCAGTATTTT | TRBV24-1 | many | TRBJ2-3 | TRBD2
CASSLESNEQFF | TGTGCCAGCAGCTTGGAAAGTAATGAGCAGTTCTTC | TRBV5-4 | . | TRBJ2-1 | .
CASSSTAGTTNEKLFF | TGTGCCAGCAGCTCCACCGCAGGGACAACTAATGAAAAACTGTTTTTT | TRBV5-4 | . | TRBJ1-4 | .
CASSLAGKSTDTQYF | TGTGCCAGCAGCTTAGCAGGGAAGAGCACAGATACGCAGTATTTT | TRBV11-1 | . | TRBJ2-3 | .
CSANRGGSNQPQHF | TGCAGTGCGAACAGGGGGGGTTCTAATCAGCCCCAGCATTTT | TRBV20-1 | many | TRBJ1-5 | TRBD1
CATSRTSGGLRDTQYF | TGTGCCACCAGCAGAACTAGCGGGGGCCTCCGAGATACGCAGTATTTT | TRBV15 | . | TRBJ2-3 | TRBD2
CASSRGGNTGELFF | TGTGCCAGCAGTCGTGGGGGGAACACTGGGGAGCTGTTTTTT | TRBV2 | few | TRBJ2-2 | .
CSATGQGAETQYF | TGCAGTGCCACCGGACAGGGGGCAGAGACCCAGTACTTC | TRBV20-1 | few | TRBJ2-5 | TRBD1
CAISESIRVGAGNGYTF | TGTGCCATCAGTGAGTCGATTAGGGTCGGGGCTGGGAATGGCTACACCTTC | TRBV10-3 | few | TRBJ1-2 | .
CASSPTVGVWNIQYF | TGTGCCAGCAGTCCCACGGTGGGAGTTTGGAACATTCAGTACTTC | TRBV2 | many | TRBJ2-4 | .
CSVERGQTQYF | TGCAGCGTTGAAAGGGGTCAGACCCAGTACTTC | TRBV29-1 | few | TRBJ2-5 | .